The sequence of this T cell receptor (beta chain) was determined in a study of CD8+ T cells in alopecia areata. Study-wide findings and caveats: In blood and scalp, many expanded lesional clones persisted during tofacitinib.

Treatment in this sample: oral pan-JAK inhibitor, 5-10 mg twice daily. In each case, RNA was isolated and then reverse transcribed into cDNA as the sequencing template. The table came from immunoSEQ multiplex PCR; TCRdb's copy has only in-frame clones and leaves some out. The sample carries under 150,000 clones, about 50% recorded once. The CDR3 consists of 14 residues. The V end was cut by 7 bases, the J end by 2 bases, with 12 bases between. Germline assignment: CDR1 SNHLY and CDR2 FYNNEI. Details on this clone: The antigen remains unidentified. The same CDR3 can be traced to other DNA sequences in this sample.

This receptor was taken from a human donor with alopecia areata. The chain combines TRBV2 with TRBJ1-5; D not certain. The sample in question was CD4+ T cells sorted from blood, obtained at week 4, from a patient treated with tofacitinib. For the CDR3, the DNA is TGTGCCAGCACGAGAGGGAATGGCAATCAGCCCCAGCATTTT. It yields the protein CASTRGNGNQPQHF.